These 31 T cell receptor beta chains were sequenced from one sample in a study of cytomegalovirus exposure and HLA in healthy donors. PCR used 60 Vbeta primers and 13 Jbeta primers. The data were produced by immunoSEQ multiplex PCR, yet TCRdb's version contains in-frame clones alone and is incomplete. The sample shows 150,000 or so clones, around 74% of them seen only once. The source material was PBMCs. All receptors derive from a female donor in good health and CMV-seronegative.

The rearrangement links TRBV7-6 to TRBJ2-3; 9 bases map to TRBD1. Unmatched junction bases numbered 10, after V lost 6 bases and J lost 0 bases. This CDR3 spans 17 amino acids. Germline V lookup: CDR1 SGHVS, CDR2 FNYEAQ. The CDR3 nucleotides read TGTGCCAGCAGTCCCCAGACAGGGGGAATAAGCACAGATACGCAGTATTTT. This codes for CASSPQTGGISTDTQYF.

The table lists this clone with a few counts. The chain uses TRBV7-9 and TRBJ1-2; D perhaps matches TRBD1 (5 bases). Germline V gives CDR1 SEHNR, CDR2 FQNEAQ (reference sequence). This CDR3 region has 15 residues. Deletions cut 5 bases from V and 0 bases from J, with 13 bases between. The DNA for the CDR3 is TGTGCCAGCAGCCGACCGGGGGGAACTAACTATGGCTACACCTTC. It encodes CASSRPGGTNYGYTF.

The V and J genes are TRBV9 and TRBJ2-3, with 9 bases aligning to TRBD2. The length of the CDR3 is 16 residues. CDR1 SGDLS and CDR2 YYNGEE come from the germline V gene. Trimming took 2 bases from V and 0 from J; bases not matched to a gene: 4. The CDR3: CASSVGLAISTDTQYF. In DNA, the CDR3 is TGTGCCAGCAGCGTCGGACTAGCGATAAGCACAGATACGCAGTATTTT. Using reference TRBV9 and TRBJ2-3 for the parts outside the CDR3, the full variable domain is DSGVTQTPKHLITATGQRVTLRCSPRSGDLSVYWYQQSLDQGLQFLIQYYNGEERAKGNILERFSAQQFPDLHSELNLSSLELGDSALYFCASSVGLAISTDTQYFGPGTRLTVL.

V and J are TRBV5-4 and TRBJ2-3; TRBD2 agrees at 7 bases. There are 15 residues in the CDR3. Germline V gives CDR1 SGHNT, CDR2 YYREEE (reference sequence). V was pared by 2 bases and J by 0 bases, with 3 bases of the junction left unmatched. CDR3 coding DNA: TGTGCCAGCAGCTTCCAAGCGGGAAGCACAGATACGCAGTATTTT. This encodes CASSFQAGSTDTQYF.

The CDR3 sequence: CASSPRDRLVLGEQYF. The DNA of the CDR3 is TGTGCCAGCAGCCCCCGGGACAGGCTAGTATTAGGGGAGCAGTACTTC. This chain uses TRBV5-8 with TRBJ2-7; 8 nucleotides align to TRBD1. V lost 4 bases, J lost 7 bases, and 16 bases stayed unmatched. The length of the CDR3 is 16 residues. CDR1 is SGHTS and CDR2 is YDEGEE in the germline V gene.

This chain connects TRBV5-1 to TRBJ2-3; TRBD2 agrees at 9 bases. The trim removed 4 bases at V and 3 bases at J, leaving 3 bases unmatched. CDR1 is SGHRS and CDR2 is YFSETQ in the germline V gene. The CDR3 extends over 14 amino acids. CDR3 nucleotide sequence: TGCGCCAGCAGCATTGGACTAGCGACAGATACGCAGTATTTT. This sequence encodes CASSIGLATDTQYF.

J is TRBJ2-1 and V is TRBV5-5, with D perhaps matching TRBD1 (6 bases). Germline loops: CDR1 SGHKS, CDR2 YYEKEE (reference sequence). The CDR3 runs to 16 residues. The germline V and J ends were trimmed by 4 bases and 5 bases, with 19 bases remaining between them. The CDR3 spells CASSGRGLSLNNEQFF. The CDR3 DNA reads TGTGCCAGCAGCGGCAGGGGCCTTTCTTTAAACAATGAGCAGTTCTTC.

The chain recombines TRBV2 with TRBJ1-2; D is perhaps TRBD1 (6 bases). The CDR3 runs to 12 residues. CDR1 is SNHLY and CDR2 is FYNNEI in the germline V gene. V dropped 5 bases and J dropped 8 bases, with 12 bases sitting between them. CDR3 protein: CASSRSGVGYTF. CDR3 in DNA: TGTGCCAGCAGTAGATCAGGGGTGGGCTACACCTTC.

The gene calls are TRBV28 and TRBJ1-1; a possible D gene is TRBD1 (6 bases). Germline CDR1 reads MDHEN; CDR2 reads SYDVKM. This CDR3 region has 14 residues. Trimming cost V 2 bases and J 7 bases, with 14 bases left between them. The DNA of the CDR3 is TGTGCCAGCAGTTTAGGGGGGGCTGGGGATGAAGCTTTCTTT. It codes for CASSLGGAGDEAFF.

The V call is TRBV30, the J call TRBJ1-1; perhaps TRBD1 as D (6 bases). The CDR3 length is 13 residues. The germline V gene encodes CDR1 GTSNPN and CDR2 SVGIG (reference sequence). With 3 bases removed from V and 4 bases from J, the gap between germline ends came to 12 bases. The CDR3 sequence: CAWRRGLGTEAFF. The DNA of the CDR3 is TGTGCCTGGAGGCGGGGGCTCGGCACTGAAGCTTTCTTT.

The chain is built from TRBV7-2 and TRBJ2-1, with TRBD2 matching 7 bases. The ends lost 3 bases at V and 0 bases at J; junction bases unmatched: 2. The length of the CDR3 is 15 residues. The germline CDR1 and CDR2 sequences are SGHTA and FQGNSA. DNA for the CDR3: TGTGCCAGCAGCTTTAGCGGGCACTCCTACAATGAGCAGTTCTTC. Its translation: CASSFSGHSYNEQFF. Using reference TRBV7-2 and TRBJ2-1 for the parts outside the CDR3, the full variable domain is GAGVSQSPSNKVTEKGKDVELRCDPISGHTALYWYRQSLGQGLEFLIYFQGNSAPDKSGLPSDRFSAERTGGSVSTLTIQRTQQEDSAVYLCASSFSGHSYNEQFFGPGTRLTVL.

There are a few counts of this clone. The V call is TRBV7-3, the J call TRBJ2-7; a possible D gene is TRBD2 (6 bases). The germline V gene encodes CDR1 SGHTA and CDR2 FQGTGA. The CDR3 covers 12 residues. V lost 5 bases, J lost 7 bases, and 12 bases lay in between. This chain's CDR3 is CASSLPGREQYF. CDR3 DNA sequence: TGTGCCAGCAGCCTACCGGGGAGGGAGCAGTACTTC.

The chain employs TRBV7-2 and TRBJ2-3; possibly TRBD2 for D (5 bases). Looked up from germline, CDR1 is SGHTA and CDR2 is FQGNSA. This CDR3 has 14 residues. V lost 8 bases and J 7 bases, leaving 19 bases between the germline ends. As DNA, the CDR3 is TGTGCCAGCGACTTAAACGGGATGGGGAATACGCAGTATTTT. Amino acids: CASDLNGMGNTQYF.

This chain uses TRBV18 with TRBJ2-2; D is unresolved. This CDR3 region has 17 residues. V was cut by 3 bases and J by 0 bases, with 14 bases left in between. CDR1 and CDR2 (germline): KGHSH, LQKENI. The CDR3 bases are TGTGCCAGCTCACCGTTTGAAGCGTTTGCGAACACCGGGGAGCTGTTTTTT. It translates to CASSPFEAFANTGELFF.

This clone was recorded a few times. The chain is built from TRBV4-1 and TRBJ2-5, with 12 bases that match TRBD2. The CDR3 spans 18 residues. Per the germline V gene, CDR1 is MGHRA and CDR2 is YSYEKL. V lost 1 base to trimming and J lost 1 base; unmatched junction nucleotides: 7. CDR3 residues: CASSQGAASGGAQETQYF. In DNA, the CDR3 is TGCGCCAGCAGCCAAGGGGCGGCTAGCGGGGGGGCCCAAGAGACCCAGTACTTC.

The chain has TRBV7-9 and TRBJ2-1, with 7 bases lining up with TRBD1. Trimming at V came to 5 bases and at J to 7 bases, leaving 11 bases not matched to a gene. The CDR3 is 15 residues long. Germline V gives CDR1 SEHNR, CDR2 FQNEAQ (reference sequence). The CDR3 sequence: CASSPGRQGWNEQFF. CDR3 nucleotide sequence: TGTGCCAGCAGCCCGGGCCGACAGGGCTGGAATGAGCAGTTCTTC. The full variable domain, rest sourced from reference TRBV7-9 and TRBJ2-1, is DTGVSQNPRHKITKRGQNVTFRCDPISEHNRLYWYRQTLGQGPEFLTYFQNEAQLEKSRLLSDRFSAERPKGSFSTLEIQRTEQGDSAMYLCASSPGRQGWNEQFFGPGTRLTVL.

This chain joins TRBV5-1 and TRBJ2-3, with D possibly being TRBD2 (7 bases). This CDR3 region has 15 residues. Germline lookup yields CDR1 SGHRS and CDR2 YFSETQ. V gave up 3 bases and J gave up 3 bases, with 14 bases separating them. The CDR3 here is CASSYGGGGTDTQYF. In DNA, the CDR3 is TGCGCCAGCAGCTATGGGGGGGGCGGAACAGATACGCAGTATTTT.

The chain employs TRBV5-4 and TRBJ2-7; TRBD2 agrees at 11 bases. The V and J ends lost 5 bases and 3 bases, in that order; junction bases with no gene match: 4. Germline CDR1 reads SGHNT; CDR2 reads YYREEE (reference sequence). The CDR3 covers 14 residues. For the CDR3, the DNA is TGTGCCAGCAGTATTAGCGGGAGGGACTACGAGCAGTACTTC. It yields the protein CASSISGRDYEQYF.

The gene calls are TRBV7-6 and TRBJ2-2, with D possibly TRBD2 on 6 matching bases. Germline V gene sequence: CDR1 SGHVS, CDR2 FNYEAQ. There are 14 residues in the CDR3. V was trimmed by 3 bases and J by 2 bases, leaving 7 bases between them. CDR3 sequence: CASSLEGNTGELFF. As DNA, the CDR3 is TGTGCCAGCAGCTTGGAGGGAAACACCGGGGAGCTGTTTTTT. The complete variable domain, with remaining parts taken from reference TRBV7-6 and TRBJ2-2, reads GAGVSQSPRYKVTKRGQDVALRCDPISGHVSLYWYRQALGQGPEFLTYFNYEAQQDKSGLPNDRFSAERPEGSISTLTIQRTEQRDSAMYRCASSLEGNTGELFFGEGSRLTVL.

The chain couples TRBV6-1 to TRBJ2-7, with 8 bases aligning to TRBD2. Trimming cost V 4 bases and J 6 bases; bases outside gene matches: 5. Germline CDR1 MNHNS, CDR2 SASEGT. The CDR3 is 13 residues long. CDR3 sequence (DNA): TGTGCCAGCAGTGCAACGGGGGGGGTCGAGCAGTACTTC. Translating gives CASSATGGVEQYF.

This clone occurred a few times. The V gene is TRBV28, the J gene TRBJ1-1; D unresolved. The germline V and J ends were trimmed by 4 bases and 4 bases, with 13 bases remaining between them. Germline V gene lookup returns CDR1 MDHEN and CDR2 SYDVKM. The CDR3 extends over 14 amino acids. CDR3 protein: CASSWRQVSTEAFF. The DNA for the CDR3 is TGTGCCAGCAGTTGGAGGCAGGTCAGCACTGAAGCTTTCTTT.

A few counts support this clone. The chain has TRBV15 and TRBJ2-7; 7 bases fit TRBD1. Unmatched junction bases numbered 10, after V lost 3 bases and J lost 2 bases. The V gene's germline CDR1 is LNHNV and CDR2 YYDKDF (reference sequence). This CDR3 is built from 16 residues. DNA of the CDR3: TGTGCCACCAGCAGGAAGCCAGGGGGTTCCGCCTACGAGCAGTACTTC. Amino acid sequence: CATSRKPGGSAYEQYF.

The chain couples TRBV6-6 to TRBJ2-7, with 10 bases that match TRBD1. Germline V CDR1 and CDR2: MNHNY, SVGAGI (reference sequence). The CDR3 is 13 residues long. V was pared by 5 bases and J by 5 bases, with 3 bases of the junction left unmatched. The CDR3 DNA follows: TGTGCCAGCAGTGACGGGACAGGGGACGAGCAGTACTTC. Translation gives CASSDGTGDEQYF.

The V call is TRBV14, the J call TRBJ1-1; D unclear. CDR1 is SGHDN, CDR2 FVKESK, per germline. The CDR3 totals 15 residues. Deletions cut 2 bases from V and 0 bases from J, with 10 bases between. CDR3 in amino acids: CASSQRVAMNTEAFF. CDR3 DNA: TGTGCCAGCAGCCAACGGGTTGCGATGAACACTGAAGCTTTCTTT. The full variable domain, with the rest looked up from reference TRBV14 and TRBJ1-1, is EAGVTQFPSHSVIEKGQTVTLRCDPISGHDNLYWYRRVMGKEIKFLLHFVKESKQDESGMPNNRFLAERTGGTYSTLKVQPAELEDSGVYFCASSQRVAMNTEAFFGQGTRLTVV.

The chain uses TRBV19 and TRBJ1-1, with a possible D match to TRBD1 (5 bases). Deletions cut 0 bases from V and 9 bases from J, with 14 bases between. Germline CDR1 and CDR2: LNHDA and SQIVND (reference sequence). This CDR3 has 14 amino acids. The CDR3 DNA sequence: TGTGCCAGTAGTATAGATGGAGGGGAAAGTCAAGCTTTCTTT. This gives the protein CASSIDGGESQAFF.

This clone was counted only a few times. V usage is TRBV7-9 and J usage is TRBJ2-7, with 9 bases that match TRBD1. Germline V lookup: CDR1 SEHNR, CDR2 FQNEAQ (reference sequence). There are 15 residues in the CDR3. The V and J ends lost 5 bases and 2 bases, in that order; junction bases with no gene match: 7. The CDR3 is CASSPRDRAAYEQYF. CDR3 coding DNA: TGTGCCAGCAGCCCCCGGGACAGGGCAGCCTACGAGCAGTACTTC.

This sequence joins TRBV7-9 and TRBJ1-1; D may be TRBD1 (6 bases). The CDR3 spans 14 residues. The germline V and J ends were trimmed by 5 bases and 1 base, with 11 bases remaining between them. Germline CDR1 and CDR2: SEHNR and FQNEAQ (reference sequence). CDR3 in DNA: TGTGCCAGCAGCCTAGAGACAGGGAACACTGAAGCTTTCTTT. It translates to CASSLETGNTEAFF.

A note on this clone: The same CDR3 can be traced to other DNA sequences in this sample. The chain's CDR3 is CASSPGSTDTQYF. For the CDR3, the DNA is TGTGCCAGTAGTCCAGGAAGCACAGATACGCAGTATTTT. V usage is TRBV19 and J usage is TRBJ2-3; no firm D call. CDR3 length equals 13 residues. V was clipped by 5 bases and J by 0 bases, with 6 bases between them. CDR1 is LNHDA, CDR2 SQIVND, per germline (reference sequence).

There are a few counts of this clone. For the CDR3, the DNA is TGCGCCAGCAGCTTGCAGGGGAAAGAGACCCAGTACTTC. Protein product: CASSLQGKETQYF. V is TRBV5-1 and J is TRBJ2-5, with D possibly matching TRBD1 (6 bases). The CDR3 has 13 residues. Germline assignment: CDR1 SGHRS and CDR2 YFSETQ. V lost 1 base to trimming and J lost 3 bases, with 7 bases between them.

This rearrangement joins TRBV6-1 to TRBJ1-1, with 7 bases aligning to TRBD1. Trimming took 2 bases from V and 4 from J; bases not matched to a gene: 10. CDR3 size: 16 residues. Germline lookup yields CDR1 MNHNS and CDR2 SASEGT. CDR3 in DNA: TGTGCCAGCAGTGAATGGGACAGAAAAACGGCCACTGAAGCTTTCTTT. This sequence encodes CASSEWDRKTATEAFF.

This chain's CDR3 is CASRATSASSYEQYF. In DNA form, the CDR3 reads TGTGCCAGCAGGGCGACTAGCGCGTCCTCCTACGAGCAGTACTTC. The chain links TRBV28 to TRBJ2-7; 8 nucleotides align to TRBD2. V trimming: 6 bases; J trimming: 0 bases; junction bases outside the gene matches: 7. Germline CDR1 MDHEN, CDR2 SYDVKM. This CDR3 has 15 amino acids.